A selection of T cell receptor beta chains follows, all from one sample in a study of T cell repertoires in cytomegalovirus infection. MiXCR was run by TCRdb on the reads, yielding one entry per CDR3 protein. The repertoire holds roughly 340,000 distinct CDR3 sequences, with about 27% as singletons. Their antigens are not known. The sequenced sample was cultured PBMCs, obtained from culture after CMV antigen stimulation. All receptors come from a human donor in good health (CMV status not recorded). Some clones in this sample may be carry-over from other donors' samples. Each CDR3 is given with its conserved first and last residue. The D gene is left open where the match is weak.

>TRBV2|TRBJ1-1|NA
CASSFLLKGPGDTEAFF
>TRBV12-3/TRBV12-4|TRBJ1-2|NA
CASTYTGGSYYGYTF
>TRBV5-6|TRBJ2-1|TRBD2
CASSPPAGGRNEQFF
>TRBV6-5|TRBJ1-6|NA
CASSYSVQGNSPLHF
>TRBV7-9|TRBJ1-1|TRBD1
CASSARQGIGTEAFF
>TRBV5-8|TRBJ1-2|NA
CASSLPRAPSRNGYTF
>TRBV11-2|TRBJ1-1|NA
CASSHTGEVKTEAFF
>TRBV7-6|TRBJ2-7|TRBD1
CASSFGGTGAYEQYF
>TRBV2|TRBJ2-7|TRBD1
CASSVGGTGWTNTLGEQYF
>TRBV7-6|TRBJ2-5|TRBD2
CASSSWGREGRETQYF
>TRBV5-1|TRBJ1-3|NA
CASSPNRAGGNTIYF
>TRBV28|TRBJ2-4|NA
CASSLPRTGVGIQYF
>TRBV12-3/TRBV12-4|TRBJ1-2|NA
CASSLRRGKGGYGYTF
>TRBV12-3/TRBV12-4|TRBJ2-1|NA
CASSSRGSSYNEQFF
>TRBV6-1|TRBJ2-2|NA
CASWTTNTGELFF
>TRBV7-9|TRBJ1-2|TRBD1
CASSMTGGAVSGYTF
>TRBV7-6|TRBJ2-3|NA
CASSLGAGATDTQYF
>TRBV7-9|TRBJ2-5|NA
CASSLDEFLYF
>TRBV6-2/TRBV6-3|TRBJ1-2|TRBD1
CASSYGQGNINYGYTF
>TRBV18|TRBJ1-5|TRBD1
CASSLRTGNYQPQHF
>TRBV3-1|TRBJ1-4|NA
CASSQSVEWEKLFF
>TRBV7-6|TRBJ2-7|TRBD1
CASSLYRGTGDYEQYF
>TRBV30|TRBJ2-1|NA
CAWSVLRVGGEQFF
>TRBV7-6|TRBJ2-1|TRBD1
CASSFSSRGLALSNEQFF
>TRBV5-3|TRBJ2-5|NA
CASNLGLAQETQYF
>TRBV28|TRBJ2-1|TRBD2
CASSIRLAGGGNEQFF
>TRBV20-1|TRBJ1-1|NA
CSAREQGSNTEAFF
>TRBV28|TRBJ2-7|TRBD2
CASSFGGSADEQYF
>TRBV5-1|TRBJ1-2|NA
CASNEGGRLGGYTF
>TRBV11-1|TRBJ2-5|NA
CASSSVQGLQETQYF
>TRBV24-1|TRBJ2-1|NA
CATNDADYNEQFF
>TRBV7-2|TRBJ1-5|NA
CARSLNRINQPQHF
>TRBV12-3/TRBV12-4|TRBJ1-5|TRBD1
CASTPGQGRRSNQPQHF
>TRBV12-3/TRBV12-4|TRBJ2-1|NA
CASSLGTRRSYNEQFF
>TRBV4-1|TRBJ1-1|NA
CASSQDRVNTEAFF
>TRBV5-1|TRBJ1-6|NA
CASSSEVGNSPLHF
>TRBV7-9|TRBJ1-1|NA
CASSFTQGTEAFF
>TRBV2|TRBJ2-7|TRBD1
CAGRQGITYEQYF
>TRBV19|TRBJ2-2|NA
CASSINTLRELFF
>TRBV19|TRBJ2-1|TRBD2
CASRRLAGSSYNEQFF
>TRBV5-4|TRBJ2-1|TRBD2
CASSLAKIAGGGYNEQFF
>TRBV10-2|TRBJ2-7|TRBD2
CASKETSGTSYEQYF
>TRBV20-1|TRBJ1-1|NA
CSARTDGLLNTEAFF
>TRBV19|TRBJ1-5|NA
CASSIDGGGSNQPQHF
>TRBV28|TRBJ1-2|NA
CASRTPRRNHYGYTF
>TRBV28|TRBJ1-1|NA
CASTRQTFMNTEAFF
>TRBV20-1|TRBJ2-1|TRBD1
CSAPDRGAYNEQFF
>TRBV4-1|TRBJ2-3|NA
CASSQGGLGTDTQYF
>TRBV29-1|TRBJ1-2|TRBD1
CSVDPGQRNYGYTF
>TRBV20-1|TRBJ1-6|TRBD1
CSARKGTGVYNSPLHF
>TRBV27|TRBJ1-2|NA
CASSPSGGRSFGYTF
>TRBV11-2|TRBJ2-7|NA
CASSFGRGYEQYF
>TRBV30|TRBJ2-7|NA
CAWSDISRGYEQYF
>TRBV10-3|TRBJ1-2|TRBD1
CAIRGTGGVHGYTF